The T cell receptor (beta chain) under discussion was sequenced for a study of regulatory T cells in long-lasting Graves disease. Findings of the study overall: Persistent cases of Graves' showed reduced TCR diversity relative to newly diagnosed patients. Under persistent disease, TRBV28, TRBJ1-2 and TRBJ2-5 were used preferentially.

CDR3 length: 15 amino acids. V lost 5 bases to trimming and J lost 0 bases, with 13 bases between them. The sample's time point: persistent/refractory GD, antithyroid drugs over 5 years with positive TRAb. Scientists built the TCR library using RNA that was extracted from PBMCs. Both iRepertoire HTBI primers and Arm-PCR of CDR3 regions were used to build the TCR beta libraries. MiXCR, applied by TCRdb to the multiplex PCR reads, yields one record per CDR3 protein. The table shows 300,000 to 350,000 distinct CDR3 sequences, with around 19% occurring only once. This clonotype came up many times. What it recognizes is unknown.

The V gene is TRBV12-3 or TRBV12-4, the J gene TRBJ1-2; D is undetermined. This TCR came from a female donor with Graves disease. The starting material was peripheral blood mononuclear cells (PBMCs), obtained when the disease was refractory, from a patient treated with antithyroid drugs. The CDR3: CASSNREETNYGYTF. CDR3 nucleotides: TGTGCCAGCAGTAACCGGGAGGAGACTAACTATGGCTACACCTTC.